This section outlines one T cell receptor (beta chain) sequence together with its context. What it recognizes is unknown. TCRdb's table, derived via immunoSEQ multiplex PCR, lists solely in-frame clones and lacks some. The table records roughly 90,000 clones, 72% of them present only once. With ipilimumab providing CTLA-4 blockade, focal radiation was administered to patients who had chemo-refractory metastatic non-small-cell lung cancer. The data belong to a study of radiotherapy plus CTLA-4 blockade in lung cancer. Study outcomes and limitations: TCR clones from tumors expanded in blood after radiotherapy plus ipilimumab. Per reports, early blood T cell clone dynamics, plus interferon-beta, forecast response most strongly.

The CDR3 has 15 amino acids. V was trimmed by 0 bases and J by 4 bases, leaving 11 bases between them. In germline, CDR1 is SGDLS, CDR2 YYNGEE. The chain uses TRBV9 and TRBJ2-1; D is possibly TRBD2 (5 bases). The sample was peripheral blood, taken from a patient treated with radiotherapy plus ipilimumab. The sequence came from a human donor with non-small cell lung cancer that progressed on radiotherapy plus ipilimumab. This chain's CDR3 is CASSVAGGRYNEQFF. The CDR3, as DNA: TGTGCCAGCAGCGTAGCCGGAGGTCGTTACAATGAGCAGTTCTTC.